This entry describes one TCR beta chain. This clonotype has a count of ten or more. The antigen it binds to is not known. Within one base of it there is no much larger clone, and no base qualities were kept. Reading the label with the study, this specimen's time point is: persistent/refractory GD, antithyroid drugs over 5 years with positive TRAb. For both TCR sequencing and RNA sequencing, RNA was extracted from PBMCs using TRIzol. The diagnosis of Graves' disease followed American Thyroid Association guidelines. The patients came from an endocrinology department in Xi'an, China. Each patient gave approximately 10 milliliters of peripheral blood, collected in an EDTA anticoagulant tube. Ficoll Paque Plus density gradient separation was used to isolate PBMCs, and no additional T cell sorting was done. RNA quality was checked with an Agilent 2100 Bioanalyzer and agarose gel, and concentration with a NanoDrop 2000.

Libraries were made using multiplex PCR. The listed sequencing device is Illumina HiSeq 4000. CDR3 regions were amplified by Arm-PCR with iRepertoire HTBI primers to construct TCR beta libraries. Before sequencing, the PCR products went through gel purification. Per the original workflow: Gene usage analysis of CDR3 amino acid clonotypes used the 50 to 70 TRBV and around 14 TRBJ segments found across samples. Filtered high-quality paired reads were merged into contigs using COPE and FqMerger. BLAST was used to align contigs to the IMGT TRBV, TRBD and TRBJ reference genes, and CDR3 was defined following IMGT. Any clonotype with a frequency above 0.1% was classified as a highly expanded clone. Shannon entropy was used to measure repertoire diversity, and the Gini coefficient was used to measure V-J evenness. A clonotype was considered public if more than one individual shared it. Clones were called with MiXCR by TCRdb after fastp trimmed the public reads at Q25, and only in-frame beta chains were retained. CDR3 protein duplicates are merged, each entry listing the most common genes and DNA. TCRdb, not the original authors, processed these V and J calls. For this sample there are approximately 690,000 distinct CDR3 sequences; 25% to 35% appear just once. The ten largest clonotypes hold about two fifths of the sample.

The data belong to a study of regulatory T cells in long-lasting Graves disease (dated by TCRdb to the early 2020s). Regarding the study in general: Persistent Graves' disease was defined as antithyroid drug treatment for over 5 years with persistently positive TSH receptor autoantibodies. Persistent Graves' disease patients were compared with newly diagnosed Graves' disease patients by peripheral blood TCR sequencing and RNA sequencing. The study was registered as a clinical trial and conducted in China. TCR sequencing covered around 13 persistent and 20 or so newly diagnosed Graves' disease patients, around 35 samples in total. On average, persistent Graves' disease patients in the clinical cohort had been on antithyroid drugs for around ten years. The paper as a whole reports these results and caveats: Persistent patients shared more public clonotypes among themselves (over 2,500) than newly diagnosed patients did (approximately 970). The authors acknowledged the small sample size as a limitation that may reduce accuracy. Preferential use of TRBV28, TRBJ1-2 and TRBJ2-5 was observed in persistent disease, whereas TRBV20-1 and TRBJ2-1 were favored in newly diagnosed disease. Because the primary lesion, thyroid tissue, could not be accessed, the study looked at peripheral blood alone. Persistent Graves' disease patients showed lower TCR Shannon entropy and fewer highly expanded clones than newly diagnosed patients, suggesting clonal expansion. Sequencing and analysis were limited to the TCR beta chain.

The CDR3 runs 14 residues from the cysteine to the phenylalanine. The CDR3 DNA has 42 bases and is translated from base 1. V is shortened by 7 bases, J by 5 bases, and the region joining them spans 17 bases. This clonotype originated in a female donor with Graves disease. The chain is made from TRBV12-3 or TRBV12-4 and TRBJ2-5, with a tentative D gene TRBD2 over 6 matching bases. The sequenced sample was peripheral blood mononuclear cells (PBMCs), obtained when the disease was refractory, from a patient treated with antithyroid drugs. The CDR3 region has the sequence CASMMGLGRETQYF. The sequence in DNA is TGTGCCAGCATGATGGGACTGGGACGGGAGACCCAGTACTTC.